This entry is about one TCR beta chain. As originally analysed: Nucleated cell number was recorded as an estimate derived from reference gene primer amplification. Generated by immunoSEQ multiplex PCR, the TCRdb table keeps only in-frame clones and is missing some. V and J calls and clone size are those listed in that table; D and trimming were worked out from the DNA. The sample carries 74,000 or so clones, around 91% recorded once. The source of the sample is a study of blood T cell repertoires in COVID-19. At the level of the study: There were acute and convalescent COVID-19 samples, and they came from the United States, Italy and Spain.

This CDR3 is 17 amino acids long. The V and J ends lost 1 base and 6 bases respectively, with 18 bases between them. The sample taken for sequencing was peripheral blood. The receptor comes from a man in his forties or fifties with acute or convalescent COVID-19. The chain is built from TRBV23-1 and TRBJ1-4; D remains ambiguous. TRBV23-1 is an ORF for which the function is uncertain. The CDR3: CASSQLRWRAGDEKLFF. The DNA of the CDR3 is TGCGCCAGCAGTCAATTGAGGTGGCGAGCGGGAGATGAAAAACTGTTTTTT.